The T cell receptor (beta chain) described here comes from a study of blood T cell repertoires in COVID-19 (dated by TCRdb to about 2020). Context from the whole study: The collaborator samples originated in the United States, Italy and Spain and spanned the acute and convalescent phases of COVID-19. Samples were obtained from the ongoing ImmuneRACE study (first 160 participants) and from 1,200 or so subjects provided by 6 global collaborators. A freely available public database, intended as a resource for researchers studying the immune response to SARS-CoV-2, is where the repertoires were released. Sample metadata almost always included a de-identified subject ID, COVID-19 status, age in years and sex. The prospective study material was composed of cDNA or gDNA derived from T cells, B-cell-depleted T cells, or PBMCs. Where available, HLA class I and class II types were taken from metadata supplied by the sample provider and were not determined by assay-based typing. The dataset comprised deeply sampled blood TCRbeta repertoires from subjects exposed to, actively infected with, or recovered from COVID-19.

Concerning this clone: There is no known antigen for this receptor. The record has no base qualities; no much larger clone is one base away.

General study outcomes and caveats: The quantity of clinical and demographic metadata differed by source and by participant and was supplied without curation.

The CDR3 measures 15 amino acids from cysteine to phenylalanine. Just the 45-base CDR3 DNA is kept, in frame starting at base 1. Via the germline V gene (reference sequence), CDR1 is SGHNT and CDR2 YYREEE. V is clipped by 3 bases and J by 2 bases, and the sequence between their germline boundaries is 15 bases long. The immunoSEQ Assay, a bias-controlled multiplex PCR, was used to amplify TCRbeta CDR3 regions from genomic DNA. Per the source publication's procedure: Nucleated cell counts per sample were estimated from amplification of reference gene primers within the assay. To quantify the absolute abundance of each unique TCRbeta CDR3 rearrangement, sequence reads were collapsed and filtered. Productive Simpson clonality was computed per sample as the square root of Simpson's diversity index over productive rearrangements. TCRdb carries this immuneACCESS record with in-frame sequences only. Its versions omit some clonotypes, under half of them owing to an unresolved V gene in the studies checked, with the rest unexplained. V, J and clone size were drawn from that table, and D and trimming were deduced from the DNA. Within this sample are approximately 170,000 clones, with roughly 84% of them counted one time only. 10% to 13% of the sample goes to the ten largest clones.

The collaborating institutions used their own protocols to collect whole blood in K2EDTA tubes. For TCRbeta analysis, collaborators shipped samples in one of three forms: frozen whole blood, isolated PBMCs, or DNA extracted from either of those sample types. The sample comprised peripheral blood. The receptor comes from a woman aged 80 or older with active or convalescent COVID-19. In this chain, TRBV5-4 is recombined with TRBJ2-7, with TRBD1 perhaps the D gene, on 5 matching bases. The DNA sequence reads TGTGCCAGCAGCTCCCAGGGCAGGGTTACCTACGAGCAGTACTTC. It codes for CASSSQGRVTYEQYF.